What follows are 15 T cell receptor beta chains derived from one specimen sequenced in a study of PD-1 blockade in classical Hodgkin lymphoma. TCRdb keeps only in-frame clones here, not all; method: immunoSEQ multiplex PCR. The sample shows 7,000 to 8,500 clones, roughly 79% of them seen only once. Specified time point: newly diagnosed, previously untreated cHL patient sample. Sequencing was performed on peripheral blood mononuclear cells (PBMCs). The receptors shown here come from a human donor with classical Hodgkin lymphoma.

This chain links TRBV2 with TRBJ1-4; possibly TRBD1 for D (5 bases). CDR1 SNHLY and CDR2 FYNNEI come from the germline V gene. Trimming shortened V by 6 bases and J by 14 bases, and 13 bases separated the two germline ends. This CDR3 has 11 residues. The CDR3 nucleotides read TGTGCCAGCAGGGAGACAGACGTTCTGTTTTTT. Residues: CASRETDVLFF.

This clone is medium-sized within its sample. This chain connects TRBV5-1 to TRBJ1-3; perhaps TRBD1 as D (5 bases). This CDR3 region has 17 residues. The ends were cut back, 4 bases at V and 1 base at J, with 18 bases in the middle. From germline, CDR1 is SGHRS and CDR2 YFSETQ. The CDR3 sequence is CASSPWDAKQSGNTIYF. CDR3 sequence (DNA): TGCGCCAGCAGCCCATGGGACGCCAAGCAGTCTGGAAACACCATATATTTT.

This chain links TRBV2 with TRBJ2-2; 11 nucleotides agree with TRBD2. The CDR3 loop spans 15 amino acids. The germline V gene has CDR1 SNHLY and CDR2 FYNNEI. J lost 6 bases, V lost 6 bases, and 6 bases had no gene match. This CDR3 reads CASRVLAGVSGELFF. The DNA of the CDR3 is TGTGCCAGCAGGGTACTAGCGGGAGTGTCCGGGGAGCTGTTTTTT.

J is TRBJ2-5 and V is TRBV9; maybe TRBD1 (5 bases). The V end lost 3 bases, the J end lost 0 bases, and 6 bases lay between the germline ends. Germline V lookup: CDR1 SGDLS, CDR2 YYNGEE. This CDR3 has 13 amino acids. CDR3 nucleotide sequence: TGTGCCAGCAGCGCACAGGACCAAGAGACCCAGTACTTC. It yields the protein CASSAQDQETQYF.

This clone was found a few times. V and J are TRBV30 and TRBJ2-1; 7 bases agree with TRBD2. The germline V gene has CDR1 GTSNPN and CDR2 SVGIG (reference sequence). The CDR3 consists of 16 residues. Unmatched junction bases numbered 9, after V lost 2 bases and J lost 2 bases. The CDR3: CAWSTGRALTYNEQFF. The CDR3 region has the DNA TGTGCCTGGAGTACGGGGAGGGCCCTAACCTACAATGAGCAGTTCTTC.

The chain joins TRBV2 to TRBJ2-2, with 9 bases that match TRBD2. Germline CDR1 and CDR2: SNHLY and FYNNEI. V was pared by 7 bases and J by 5 bases, with 5 bases of the junction left unmatched. This CDR3 has 14 amino acids. In DNA form, the CDR3 reads TGTGCCAGCAAAGTTCTAGCGGGGACCGGGGAGCTGTTTTTT. This sequence encodes CASKVLAGTGELFF.

This sequence joins TRBV30 and TRBJ2-1; no definite D call. Germline-derived CDR1 and CDR2 are GTSNPN and SVGIG (reference sequence). V was trimmed by 5 bases and J by 5 bases, leaving 13 bases between them. This CDR3 has 13 amino acids. CDR3 region: CAWSEAHHNEQFF. The CDR3 DNA reads as TGTGCCTGGTCCGAGGCACATCACAATGAGCAGTTCTTC.

V is TRBV6-1 and J is TRBJ2-3; 11 bases agree with TRBD2. Trimming cost V 7 bases and J 4 bases; bases outside gene matches: 7. Germline CDR1 is MNHNS and CDR2 is SASEGT. This CDR3 comprises 15 residues. CDR3 protein: CASTSLAGVADTQYF. The CDR3 DNA is TGTGCCAGCACCTCACTAGCGGGAGTGGCAGATACGCAGTATTTT.

As regards this clone: Other DNA sequences in the same sample also yield this CDR3. This chain links TRBV5-1 with TRBJ2-5, with D unresolved. The CDR3 extends over 14 amino acids. Germline V CDR1 and CDR2: SGHRS, YFSETQ. The V end lost 0 bases, the J end lost 0 bases, and 6 bases lay between the germline ends. CDR3 in DNA: TGCGCCAGCAGCTTGGGGCCAGACCAAGAGACCCAGTACTTC. Translation: CASSLGPDQETQYF.

The chain has TRBV11-2 and TRBJ2-7; D unresolved. This CDR3 contains 14 residues. Germline CDR1 and CDR2: SGHAT and FQNNGV. V lost 1 base, J lost 3 bases, and 10 bases lay in between. In DNA, the CDR3 is TGTGCCAGCAGCTTAGGTCCGGCAGTCTACGAGCAGTACTTC. Its protein product is CASSLGPAVYEQYF.

The genes are TRBV5-1 and TRBJ2-3; D perhaps matches TRBD1 (5 bases). This CDR3 is 16 amino acids long. V gave up 0 bases and J gave up 5 bases, with 16 bases separating them. Germline values: CDR1 SGHRS, CDR2 YFSETQ. Here the CDR3 DNA reads TGCGCCAGCAGCTTGGGGCCCTGGCTCGACAGAGATACGCAGTATTTT. It codes for CASSLGPWLDRDTQYF.

A note on this clone: Other DNA sequences in the same sample also yield this CDR3. V usage is TRBV5-1 and J usage is TRBJ1-4; D unresolved. The CDR3 is 15 amino acids. Germline CDR1 reads SGHRS; CDR2 reads YFSETQ. Trimming cost V 0 bases and J 0 bases, with 6 bases left between them. The CDR3 spells CASSLVGSTNEKLFF. The CDR3 bases are TGCGCCAGCAGCTTGGTGGGCTCAACTAATGAAAAACTGTTTTTT. Based on the CDR3 plus reference TRBV5-1 and TRBJ1-4, the full variable domain is KAGVTQTPRYLIKTRGQQVTLSCSPISGHRSVSWYQQTPGQGLQFLFEYFSETQRNKGNFPGRFSGRQFSNSRSEMNVSTLELGDSALYLCASSLVGSTNEKLFFGSGTQLSVL.

This clone was detected once. The chain links TRBV6-4 to TRBJ2-3; tentatively, D is TRBD2 (6 bases). CDR3 length equals 16 residues. Germline V CDR1 and CDR2: MRHNA, SNTAGT. V gave up 4 bases and J gave up 4 bases, with 18 bases separating them. The CDR3 is CASSVHELAGPDTQYF. The DNA of the CDR3 is TGTGCCAGCAGTGTCCATGAACTAGCAGGCCCAGATACGCAGTATTTT.

In regard to this clone: An end of the junction does not agree with germline; a read error may underlie this. The CDR3 is CASSEGAGAGPLHF. CDR3 nucleotides: TGTGCCAGCAGCGAAGGGGCGGGGGCCGGTCCCCTCCACTTT. The rearrangement joins TRBV2 to TRBJ1-6, with D possibly being TRBD1 (6 bases). CDR1 is SNHLY and CDR2 is FYNNEI in the germline V gene. The CDR3 is 14 residues long.

V usage is TRBV6-1 and J usage is TRBJ2-2, with a tentative D call TRBD1 (6 bases). There are 16 residues in the CDR3. Germline loops: CDR1 MNHNS, CDR2 SASEGT. The V gene lost 4 bases and the J gene lost 4 bases, with 16 bases spanning the gap. The CDR3 protein is CASSVVSGTSTGELFF. For the CDR3, the DNA is TGTGCCAGCAGTGTTGTCTCCGGGACAAGCACCGGGGAGCTGTTTTTT.